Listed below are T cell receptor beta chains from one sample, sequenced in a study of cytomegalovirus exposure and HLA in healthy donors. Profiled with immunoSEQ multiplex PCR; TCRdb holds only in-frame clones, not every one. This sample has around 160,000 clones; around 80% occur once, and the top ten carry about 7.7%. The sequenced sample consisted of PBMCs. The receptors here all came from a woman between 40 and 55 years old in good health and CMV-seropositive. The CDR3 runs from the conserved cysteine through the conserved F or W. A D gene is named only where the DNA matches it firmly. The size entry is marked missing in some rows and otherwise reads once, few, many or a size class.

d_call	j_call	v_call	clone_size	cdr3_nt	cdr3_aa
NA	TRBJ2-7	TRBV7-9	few	TGTGCCAGCAGCTTAAATGGCGGCGGGACCTACGAGCAGTACTTC	CASSLNGGGTYEQYF
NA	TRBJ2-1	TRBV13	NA	TGTGCCAGCAGGTCAACAGGGAGCTCCTACAATGAGCAGTTCTTC	CASRSTGSSYNEQFF
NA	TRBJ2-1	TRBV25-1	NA	TGTGCCAGCAGTGATTGGCGGAGGGAGAACAATGAGCAGTTCTTC	CASSDWRRENNEQFF
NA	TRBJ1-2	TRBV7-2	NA	TGTGCCAGCAGCTTAGCGTGGGGGCCCGAGGGCTACACCTTC	CASSLAWGPEGYTF
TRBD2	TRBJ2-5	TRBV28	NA	TGTGCCAGCAGTCCCTCGGGGGGGGTACTAGCGCATTCCCAAGAGACCCAGTACTTC	CASSPSGGVLAHSQETQYF
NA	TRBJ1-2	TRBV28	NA	TGTGCCAGCAGTTTAGGAGGGGCGCAAGGCTATGGCTACACCTTC	CASSLGGAQGYGYTF
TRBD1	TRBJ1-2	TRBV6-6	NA	TGTGCCAGCAGCCGGGAGGGGGACAGAGTTTATGGCTACACCTTC	CASSREGDRVYGYTF
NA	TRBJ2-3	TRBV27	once	TGTGCCAGCAGTTCCAACACAGATACGCAGTATTTT	CASSSNTDTQYF
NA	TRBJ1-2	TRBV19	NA	TGTGCCAGTAGTATAGGGACAATCTCGGATGGCTACACCTTC	CASSIGTISDGYTF
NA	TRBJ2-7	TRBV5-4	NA	TGTGCCAGCAGCATACGGACGGGGGAGGAGCAGTACTTC	CASSIRTGEEQYF
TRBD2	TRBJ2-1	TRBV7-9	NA	TGTGCCAGCAGCCCTCTAGCGGGAGGGGGAGATGAGCAGTTCTTC	CASSPLAGGGDEQFF
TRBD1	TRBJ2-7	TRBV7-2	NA	TGTGCCAGCAGCTCGAGGACAGGGCCCTACGAGCAGTACTTC	CASSSRTGPYEQYF
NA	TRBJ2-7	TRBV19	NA	TGTGCCAGTAGTATTCAGCGCGGCGTTAACGAGCAGTACTTC	CASSIQRGVNEQYF
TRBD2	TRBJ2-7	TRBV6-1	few	TGTGCCAGCAGTGGCTGGTTTAGCGGGAGGGTGAAGGGCGAGCAGTACTTC	CASSGWFSGRVKGEQYF
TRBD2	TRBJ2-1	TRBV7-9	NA	TGTGCCAGCAGCCCCGGGACTAACTTCGGGGGTGAGCAGTTCTTC	CASSPGTNFGGEQFF
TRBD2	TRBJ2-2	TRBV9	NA	TGTGCCAGCAGCGAGGAGGTAGACGCGGGAGGTTGGCGCACCGGGGAGCTGTTTTTT	CASSEEVDAGGWRTGELFF
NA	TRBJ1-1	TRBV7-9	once	TGTGCCAGCAGCTTAGGTTTTCCGCGACAGACCATGAACACTGAAGCTTTCTTT	CASSLGFPRQTMNTEAFF
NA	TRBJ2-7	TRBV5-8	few	TGTGCCAGCAGCTTGTATGGTAATCCAGACTACGAGCAGTACTTC	CASSLYGNPDYEQYF
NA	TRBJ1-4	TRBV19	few	TGTGCCAGTAGCACATCCTCAGGTCCCGGGGGGGAAAAACTGTTTTTT	CASSTSSGPGGEKLFF
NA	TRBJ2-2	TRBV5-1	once	TGCGCCAGCAGCTTCGGCCTCGTGGCAGCCGACCGGGGCACCGGGGAGCTGTTTTTT	CASSFGLVAADRGTGELFF
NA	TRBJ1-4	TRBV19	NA	TGTGCCAGTAGCGATAAAACAGGTCCTAATGAAAAACTGTTTTTT	CASSDKTGPNEKLFF
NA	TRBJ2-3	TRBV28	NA	TGTGCCAGCAGAGGGACTGTCAGTGATACGCAGTATTTT	CASRGTVSDTQYF
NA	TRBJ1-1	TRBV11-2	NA	TGTGCCAGCAGCTTCGGTAGAACTGAAGCTTTCTTT	CASSFGRTEAFF